The 20 T cell receptor beta chains reported below all come from one sample, sequenced in a study of blood T cells in healthy people across ages. It was with a sample-barcoded 5' primer and a J-beta primer mix that a second PCR of roughly 7 to 12 cycles was run. TCRdb re-derived calls from the 5' RACE reads in MiXCR, one entry per CDR3 protein. The sample shows under 2,000,000 distinct CDR3 sequences, about 50% of them seen only once. Input material: blood. The receptors here all came from a woman between 40 and 50 years old in good health.

The table lists this clonotype with a count of one. At one of its ends the junction is not consistent with the germline gene, which may arise from a read error. The rearrangement joins TRBV9 to TRBJ2-3, with 10 positions matching TRBD2. From germline, CDR1 is SGDLS and CDR2 YYNGEE. This CDR3 contains 12 residues. The CDR3 bases are TGTGCCAGCAGCGCCAATAGCGGGGGGCCTAATTTT. Residues: CASSANSGGPNF.

CDR3 in amino acids: CASSIGTVGTDTQYF. The CDR3 DNA reads as TGTGCCAGCAGCATCGGGACAGTCGGCACAGATACGCAGTATTTT. The chain employs TRBV28 and TRBJ2-3, with 7 bases fitting TRBD1. The CDR3 has 15 amino acids. CDR1 and CDR2 (germline): MDHEN, SYDVKM. V lost 6 bases and J lost 1; bases outside the gene matches: 7.

In its sample, this clonotype was seen a few times. The J gene is TRBJ2-1, the V gene TRBV6-5, with D hard to call. Per the germline V gene, CDR1 is MNHEY and CDR2 is SVGAGI. The CDR3 length is 12 residues. V lost 4 bases and J 8 bases, leaving 9 bases between the germline ends. The CDR3 spells CASSSTAYEQFF. The CDR3 DNA reads TGTGCCAGCAGTTCGACGGCTTATGAGCAGTTCTTC.

The V call is TRBV20-1, the J call TRBJ2-1, with TRBD2 as a possible D gene (5 bases). CDR3 length equals 13 residues. Per germline, CDR1 DFQATT and CDR2 SNEGSKA (reference sequence). The germline V and J ends were trimmed by 3 bases and 3 bases, with 9 bases remaining between them. The DNA for the CDR3 is TGCAGTGCTAGCGGGGTAGGCTACAATGAGCAGTTCTTC. Translating gives CSASGVGYNEQFF.

J is TRBJ2-7 and V is TRBV20-1, with 8 bases aligning to TRBD1. The CDR3 extends over 14 amino acids. V trimming: 2 bases; J trimming: 5 bases; junction bases outside the gene matches: 8. Germline assignment: CDR1 DFQATT and CDR2 SNEGSKA (reference sequence). CDR3 coding DNA: TGCAGTGCTAGATTCGGACAGGGAATCGACGAGCAGTACTTC. Its translation is CSARFGQGIDEQYF.

This clonotype has a count of ten or more. The chain links TRBV5-1 to TRBJ2-5; TRBD2 agrees at 7 bases. The V and J ends lost 0 bases and 2 bases, in that order; junction bases with no gene match: 7. Per germline, CDR1 SGHRS and CDR2 YFSETQ. CDR3 length: 16 residues. CDR3 coding DNA: TGCGCCAGCAGCTTGGAATGGCTAGCGGCTCAAGAGACCCAGTACTTC. Translation: CASSLEWLAAQETQYF.

This chain joins TRBV5-6 and TRBJ2-1; 9 bases fit TRBD2. This CDR3 has 15 amino acids. CDR1 and CDR2 from the germline V gene are SGHDT and YYEEEE. J gave up 8 bases and V 5 bases, and 11 bases lay outside the gene matches. The CDR3 protein is CASREGLATLYEQFF. The CDR3 DNA reads TGTGCCAGCAGAGAGGGACTAGCAACCCTCTATGAGCAGTTCTTC.

The chain carries TRBV28 and TRBJ2-5; D call uncertain. The DNA matches TRBJ2-7 better at its end, which makes the J call doubtful. CDR3 length equals 14 residues. Germline V gene lookup returns CDR1 MDHEN and CDR2 SYDVKM. CDR3 in DNA: TGTGCCAGCAGTTCATCCGCCCCCCCCTACGAGCAGTACTTC. The encoded protein is CASSSSAPPYEQYF.

The chain carries TRBV20-1 and TRBJ2-5, with TRBD1 identical over 8 bases. The ends lost 6 bases at V and 11 bases at J; junction bases unmatched: 17. Germline V gene data show CDR1 as DFQATT and CDR2 as SNEGSKA (reference sequence). CDR3 size: 14 residues. CDR3 protein: CSALTTGAVGKQYF. DNA of the CDR3: TGCAGTGCCCTAACGACAGGGGCGGTCGGCAAGCAGTACTTC.

J is TRBJ1-4 and V is TRBV7-9, with D possibly matching TRBD1 (6 bases). Between the trimmed V and J ends, which lost 5 bases and 5 bases, there was a span of 12 bases. Germline V CDR1 and CDR2: SEHNR, FQNEAQ (reference sequence). This CDR3 contains 14 residues. The CDR3 sequence is CASSHKGTNEKLFF. The CDR3 nucleotides read TGTGCCAGCAGCCACAAGGGGACAAATGAAAAACTGTTTTTT.

A single count supports this clonotype. The chain is built from TRBV2 and TRBJ2-3; 9 nucleotides agree with TRBD1. J lost 4 bases, V lost 6 bases, and 11 bases had no gene match. Looked up from germline, CDR1 is SNHLY and CDR2 is FYNNEI. This CDR3 is 16 amino acids long. The CDR3 is CASSARDRVLADTQYF. CDR3 bases: TGTGCCAGCAGCGCAAGGGACAGGGTCTTAGCAGATACGCAGTATTTT.

J is TRBJ1-2 and V is TRBV27; tentative D call: TRBD1 (5 bases). With 2 bases removed from V and 0 bases from J, the gap between germline ends came to 13 bases. Germline V gene lookup returns CDR1 MNHEY and CDR2 SMNVEV (reference sequence). The CDR3 loop spans 16 amino acids. The CDR3 is CASSLIPRAANYGYTF. In DNA, the CDR3 is TGTGCCAGCAGTTTAATCCCCAGGGCAGCTAACTATGGCTACACCTTC.

Concerning this clonotype itself: One end of the junction varies from germline; a read error may be responsible. The rearrangement links TRBV11-1 to TRBJ2-1, with D perhaps matching TRBD1 (5 bases). Germline V gene data show CDR1 as SGHAT and CDR2 as FQDESV (reference sequence). This CDR3 region has 18 residues. CDR3 sequence reads: CVSSLRLPQGEIYNEQFF. The DNA for the CDR3 is TGTGTCAGCAGCTTACGACTGCCCCAAGGGGAAATTTACAATGAGCAGTTCTTC.

This chain links TRBV29-1 with TRBJ2-2; 9 bases are a match to TRBD2. CDR1 is SQVTM and CDR2 is ANQGSEA in the germline V gene. This CDR3 is 15 amino acids long. J gave up 6 bases and V 2 bases, and 7 bases lay outside the gene matches. The CDR3, as DNA: TGCAGCGTTGAATCCCTAGCGGGGAAATCCGGGGAGCTGTTTTTT. Its protein is CSVESLAGKSGELFF.

The gene calls are TRBV18 and TRBJ2-5; 8 nucleotides agree with TRBD2. Germline V gives CDR1 KGHSH, CDR2 LQKENI. V was pared by 6 bases and J by 3 bases, with 3 bases of the junction left unmatched. This CDR3 comprises 13 residues. CDR3 amino acids: CASSERGKETQYF. DNA for the CDR3: TGTGCCAGCTCCGAGCGGGGGAAAGAGACCCAGTACTTC.

In DNA form, the CDR3 reads TGTGCCAGGAGCATCGAGGAGGGGGGGCCAGATACGCAGTATTTT. Translating gives CARSIEEGGPDTQYF. J is TRBJ2-3 and V is TRBV9, with D maybe TRBD2 (7 bases). Germline V gene sequence: CDR1 SGDLS, CDR2 YYNGEE. Trimming left V 8 bases short and J 4 bases short, with 20 bases between. This CDR3 region has 15 residues.

The chain carries TRBV12-3 or TRBV12-4 and TRBJ2-3; 7 bases agree with TRBD2. The V gene end was trimmed by 7 bases and the J gene end by 0 bases; junction bases not matched to a gene: 10. The CDR3 has 16 residues. DNA of the CDR3: TGTGCCAGCATTAGGGTTGCGGGAGCTAGCACAGATACGCAGTATTTT. Translation gives CASIRVAGASTDTQYF.

V is TRBV7-2 and J is TRBJ1-5; the D gene is possibly TRBD1 (6 bases). CDR3 size: 15 residues. V was trimmed by 5 bases and J by 6 bases, leaving 17 bases between them. CDR1 and CDR2 (germline): SGHTA, FQGNSA. The CDR3 DNA follows: TGTGCCAGCAGCCCGGGGACAAGACTAAGTCAGCCCCAGCATTTT. It translates to CASSPGTRLSQPQHF.

The rearrangement links TRBV5-1 to TRBJ1-2, with 11 bases matching TRBD1. This CDR3 region has 14 residues. J lost 7 bases, V lost 5 bases, and 7 bases had no gene match. Germline V gene sequence: CDR1 SGHRS, CDR2 YFSETQ. CDR3 DNA sequence: TGCGCCAGCAGTTTTGGACAGGGGGCCTGTGGCTACACCTTC. Translated: CASSFGQGACGYTF.

The chain is built from TRBV7-2 and TRBJ2-3, with D perhaps matching TRBD1 or TRBD2 (6 bases each). Trimming removed 5 bases at V and 0 bases at J, with 18 bases between. The CDR3 contains 17 residues. Germline V gives CDR1 SGHTA, CDR2 FQGNSA. In DNA, the CDR3 is TGTGCCAGCAGCCCATTTAACAGGGCGGGGAGCACAGATACGCAGTATTTT. Translated, it gives CASSPFNRAGSTDTQYF.